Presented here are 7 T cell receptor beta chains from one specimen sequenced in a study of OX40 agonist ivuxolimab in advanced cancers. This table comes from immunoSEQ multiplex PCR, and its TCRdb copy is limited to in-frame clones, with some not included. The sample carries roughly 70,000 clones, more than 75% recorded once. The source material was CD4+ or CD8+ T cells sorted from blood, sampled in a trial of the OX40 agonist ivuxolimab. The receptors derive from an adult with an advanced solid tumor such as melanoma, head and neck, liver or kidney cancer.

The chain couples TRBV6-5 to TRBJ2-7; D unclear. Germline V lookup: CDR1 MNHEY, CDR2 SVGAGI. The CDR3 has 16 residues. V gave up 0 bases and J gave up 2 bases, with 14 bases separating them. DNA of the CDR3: TGTGCCAGCAGTTACTCGTTTGAGGTTCAGGCCTACGAGCAGTACTTC. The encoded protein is CASSYSFEVQAYEQYF.

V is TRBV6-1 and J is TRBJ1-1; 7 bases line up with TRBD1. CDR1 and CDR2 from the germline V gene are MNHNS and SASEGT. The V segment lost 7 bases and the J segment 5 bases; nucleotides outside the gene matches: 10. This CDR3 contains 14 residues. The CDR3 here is CASMREGAGTEAFF. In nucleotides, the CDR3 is TGTGCCAGCATGAGGGAGGGGGCAGGGACTGAAGCTTTCTTT.

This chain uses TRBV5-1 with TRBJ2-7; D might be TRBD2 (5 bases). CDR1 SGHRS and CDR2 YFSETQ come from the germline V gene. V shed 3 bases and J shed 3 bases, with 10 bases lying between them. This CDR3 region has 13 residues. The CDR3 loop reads CASSWTAGYEQYF. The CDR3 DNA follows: TGCGCCAGCAGCTGGACTGCCGGCTACGAGCAGTACTTC.

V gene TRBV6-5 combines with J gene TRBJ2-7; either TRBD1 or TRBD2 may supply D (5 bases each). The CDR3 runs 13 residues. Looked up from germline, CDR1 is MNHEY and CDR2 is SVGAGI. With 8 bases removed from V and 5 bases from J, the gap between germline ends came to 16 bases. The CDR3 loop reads CASAGGVRHEQYF. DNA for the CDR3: TGTGCCAGCGCTGGGGGAGTTCGCCACGAGCAGTACTTC.

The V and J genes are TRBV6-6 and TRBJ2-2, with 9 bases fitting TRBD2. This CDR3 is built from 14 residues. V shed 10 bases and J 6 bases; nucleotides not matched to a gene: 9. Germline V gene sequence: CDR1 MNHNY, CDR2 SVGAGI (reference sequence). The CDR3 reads CATAPSGAPGELFF. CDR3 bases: TGTGCCACCGCCCCTAGCGGGGCCCCCGGGGAGCTGTTTTTT.

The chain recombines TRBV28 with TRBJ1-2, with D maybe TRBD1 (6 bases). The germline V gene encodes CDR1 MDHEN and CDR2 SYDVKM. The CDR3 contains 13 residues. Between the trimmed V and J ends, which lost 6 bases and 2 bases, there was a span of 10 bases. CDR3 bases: TGTGCCAGCAGCCCGGGGGGCAACTATGGCTACACCTTC. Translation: CASSPGGNYGYTF.

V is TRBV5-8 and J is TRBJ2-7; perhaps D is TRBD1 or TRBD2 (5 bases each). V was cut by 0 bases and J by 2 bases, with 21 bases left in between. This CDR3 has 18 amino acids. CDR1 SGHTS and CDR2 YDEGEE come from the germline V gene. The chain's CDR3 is CASSLDSTAADMPYEQYF. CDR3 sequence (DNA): TGTGCCAGCAGCTTGGATTCTACCGCAGCGGACATGCCCTACGAGCAGTACTTC.